The T cell receptor (beta chain) under discussion was sequenced for a study of T cell responses to AZD1222 COVID-19 vaccine (dated by TCRdb to the early 2020s). Notes on the research overall: AZD1222 recipients given second doses at about 4 weeks or at about 12 weeks were pooled, since spike-specific TCR depth and breadth were not found to differ between the two schedules. TCR sequencing covered more than 230 trial participants: 200 to 220 given two doses of AZD1222 and 26 given two doses of MenACWY control vaccine. Trial participants were enrolled into age subgroups of 18-55, 56-69 and 70-plus years, which contained 148, 28 and 57 TCR-sequenced participants, respectively. Study-level results and caveats: CD4 TCRs associated with the vaccine covered the entire spike protein, and the dominant responses were in regions 160-218 and 743-854. A significant rise in spike-specific TCR breadth and depth was observed after two AZD1222 doses relative to day 0 and relative to MenACWY recipients. Because no day 14 peak-response samples were available, repertoires were characterized only after the peak T cell response. The 56-69-year group was small, and its depth increase did not reach significance, likely because of low power. Reportedly, almost half of the unique spike-specific TCRs recognized epitopes lying outside the regions that are mutated in the B.1.351 and B.1.1.7 variants. Only a handful of AZD1222 recipients were SARS-CoV-2 seropositive at baseline, limiting conclusions about previously exposed vaccinees. Most participants were white British and females outnumbered males, and the authors suggested that clonal diversity may have been underestimated.

The CDR3 regions of human TCRbeta chains were analyzed by immunosequencing. From the authors' description of their analysis: TCRs in the repertoires were matched against a reference library of SARS-CoV-2-specific TCRs that had been generated with the MIRA antigen-specificity platform. Breadth was defined as the fraction of unique TCRs that were SARS-CoV-2-associated. Depth was defined as the fraction of total T cells that were SARS-CoV-2-associated. Using the MIRA data, every spike-specific TCR was mapped to the spike region that the TCR reacted to and assigned to either a CD4 or a CD8 class. Log10-transformed breadth and depth values were compared by one-way ANOVA with Sidak's multiple comparisons tests. The clones in this table, taken by TCRdb from immuneACCESS, are in-frame only. Not every clone is retained; where verified, under half of the shortfall comes from an unresolved V gene, and the cause of the rest is unknown. V and J calls plus clone size are reproduced from that table; the DNA served to infer D and trimming. The sample has tens of thousands of clones on record, around nine tenths of them singletons. The biggest ten clones account for 5.5% to 7% of the sample.

This specimen's time point label, interpreted: baseline before first vaccination. The vaccinee samples were drawn from two UK trials, COV001 and COV002, one of which was a single-blind randomized controlled phase 2/3 trial testing AZD1222 (ChAdOx1 nCoV-19) in healthy adults. Trial participant PBMC samples were collected at day 0 and day 28 after the second dose for TCRbeta chain sequencing. The germline V gene supplies CDR1 MDHEN and CDR2 SYDVKM. V loses 8 bases of germline sequence and J loses 0 bases, and the interval between the two ends is 14 bases. The CDR3 runs 15 amino acids, cysteine and phenylalanine included. Of the read, only the CDR3 DNA is kept; its 45 bases are in frame from base 1. This clone was detected a few times. The specificity of this receptor is unknown. No much larger clone exists at a distance of one base, and base qualities are not known.

The sequence derives from an adult in good health. The sequenced sample was peripheral blood, obtained on day 0 of AZD1222 vaccination. This sequence uses TRBV28 and TRBJ1-3; TRBD1 might be the D gene, on 5 matching bases. The sequenced DNA: TGTGCCAGCGGGGGGGGGAGCCACTCTGGAAACACCATATATTTT. This yields the protein CASGGGSHSGNTIYF. The CDR3, completed at both ends by the reference TRBV28 and TRBJ1-3 genes, gives the full variable domain DVKVTQSSRYLVKRTGEKVFLECVQDMDHENMFWYRQDPGLGLRLIYFSYDVKMKEKGDIPEGYSVSREKKERFSLILESASTNQTSMYLCASGGGSHSGNTIYFGEGSWLTVV.